This entry is about one TCR beta chain. The assay was immunoSEQ multiplex PCR, and TCRdb's table has in-frame clones only and misses some. The sample holds about 360,000 clones; more than 75% are singletons and the top ten take 1.3%. Across 20 to 25 US areas, participants ranged in age from roughly 18 to 95 years. This entry is derived from a study of blood T cell repertoires in COVID-19. Study background: PBMCs, B-cell-depleted T cells, or T cells provided the cDNA or gDNA that made up the material.

V lost 3 bases, J lost 3 bases, and 2 bases stayed unmatched. The CDR3 extends over 15 amino acids. Germline CDR1 MNHEY, CDR2 SVGAGI. The sequencing sample was made of PBMCs or T cells enriched from blood (not recorded which). This TCR was sampled from a man between 25 and 39 years old who had recovered from COVID-19. V usage is TRBV6-5 and J usage is TRBJ1-3, with TRBD1 matching over 10 bases. The CDR3 DNA sequence: TGTGCCAGCAGTTATGGACAGGGGGTTGGAAACACCATATATTTT. Translating gives CASSYGQGVGNTIYF.